The 5 T cell receptor beta chains given below trace back to one sample, sequenced in a study of blood T cell repertoires in COVID-19. Profiling relied on immunoSEQ multiplex PCR, and the TCRdb table lists in-frame clones only, not all of them. The sample records over 150,000 clones, approximately 85% being singletons. Sequences were obtained from peripheral blood. These receptor sequences come from a man aged 55 to 70 with COVID-19, enrolled during active disease.

A single count supports this clone. The rearrangement links TRBV5-1 to TRBJ2-1; tentatively, D is TRBD1 (6 bases). Germline V lookup: CDR1 SGHRS, CDR2 YFSETQ. Deletions cut 2 bases from V and 3 bases from J, with 12 bases between. CDR3 size: 15 residues. The CDR3 DNA sequence: TGCGCCAGCAGCTTAGAGGACAGAGACTACAATGAGCAGTTCTTC. As protein: CASSLEDRDYNEQFF.

The rearrangement links TRBV2 to TRBJ1-1; no clear D gene. Per the germline V gene, CDR1 is SNHLY and CDR2 is FYNNEI. Trimming left V 3 bases short and J 2 bases short, with 7 bases between. This CDR3 contains 13 residues. CDR3 protein: CASSEESNTEAFF. The CDR3 nucleotides are TGTGCCAGCAGTGAGGAGTCCAACACTGAAGCTTTCTTT.

This clone was seen only a few times. The chain combines TRBV28 with TRBJ1-1, with a tentative D call TRBD1 (6 bases). Germline CDR1 and CDR2: MDHEN and SYDVKM. The CDR3 loop spans 16 amino acids. The ends were cut back, 7 bases at V and 8 bases at J, with 26 bases in the middle. CDR3 DNA: TGTGCCAGCAACTCAGGGGCAGTTGGGAACTTAACAGAAGCTTTCTTT. Its protein product is CASNSGAVGNLTEAFF.

The genes are TRBV3-1 (or the pseudogene TRBV3-2) and TRBJ1-6; 7 bases align to TRBD1. V shed 1 base, J shed 17 bases, and the junction held 8 bases outside the gene matches. The CDR3 runs to 13 residues. Germline V gives CDR1 LGHDT, CDR2 YNNKEL (reference sequence). The DNA for the CDR3 is TGTGCCAGCAGCCAAGGGGACAGCGGATCGATCCACTTT. Residues: CASSQGDSGSIHF.

The rearrangement links TRBV3-1 (or the pseudogene TRBV3-2) to TRBJ2-3, with TRBD2 matching over 13 bases. This CDR3 is built from 21 residues. V gave up 2 bases and J gave up 0 bases; unmatched junction bases: 14. Per the germline V gene, CDR1 is LGHDT and CDR2 is YNNKEL (reference sequence). The CDR3 nucleotides are TGTGCCAGCAGCCAAAGGATAAGACTAGCGGGGGGTAAGGCTAGCACAGATACGCAGTATTTT. Translation: CASSQRIRLAGGKASTDTQYF.